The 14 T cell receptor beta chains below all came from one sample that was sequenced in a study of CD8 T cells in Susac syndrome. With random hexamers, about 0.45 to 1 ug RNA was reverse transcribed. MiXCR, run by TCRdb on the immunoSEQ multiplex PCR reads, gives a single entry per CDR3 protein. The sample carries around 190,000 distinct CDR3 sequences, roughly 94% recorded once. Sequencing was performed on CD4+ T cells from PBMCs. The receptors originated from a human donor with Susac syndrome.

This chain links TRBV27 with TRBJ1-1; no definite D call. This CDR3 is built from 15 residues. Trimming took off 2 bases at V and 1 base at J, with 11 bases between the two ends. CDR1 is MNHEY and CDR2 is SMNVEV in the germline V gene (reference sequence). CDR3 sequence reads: CASSLMLGSNTEAFF. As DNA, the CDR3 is TGTGCCAGCAGTTTAATGCTGGGGTCGAACACTGAAGCTTTCTTT.

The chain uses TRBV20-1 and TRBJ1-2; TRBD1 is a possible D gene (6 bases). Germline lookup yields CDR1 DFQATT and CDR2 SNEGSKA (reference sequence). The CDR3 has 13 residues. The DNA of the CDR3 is TGCGGAGTAGGGGGGTTAGCTAACTATGGCTACACCTTC. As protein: CGVGGLANYGYTF.

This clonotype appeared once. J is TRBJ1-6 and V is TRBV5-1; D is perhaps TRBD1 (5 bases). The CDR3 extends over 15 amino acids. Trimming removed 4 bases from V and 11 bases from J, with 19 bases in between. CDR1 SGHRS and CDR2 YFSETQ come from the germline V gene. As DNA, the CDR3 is TGCGCCAGCAGCACCAGGACCGGGGGAGGGACACCCCTCCACTTT. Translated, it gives CASSTRTGGGTPLHF.

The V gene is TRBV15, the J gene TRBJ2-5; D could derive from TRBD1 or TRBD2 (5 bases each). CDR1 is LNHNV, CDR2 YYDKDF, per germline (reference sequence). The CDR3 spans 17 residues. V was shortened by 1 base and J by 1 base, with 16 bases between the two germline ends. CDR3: CATSRGGSSGVQETQYF. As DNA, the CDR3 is TGTGCCACCAGCAGAGGGGGGTCCTCCGGGGTCCAAGAGACCCAGTACTTC.

The CDR3 bases are TGTGCCAGCAGTGATCCACTCGTTCCCCGGGGAGCTTTCTTT. Translating gives CASSDPLVPRGAFF. The genes are TRBV25-1 and TRBJ1-1; D not resolved. CDR1 is MGHDK, CDR2 SYGVNS, per germline. The V end lost 3 bases, the J end lost 10 bases, and 18 bases lay between the germline ends. CDR3 size: 14 residues.

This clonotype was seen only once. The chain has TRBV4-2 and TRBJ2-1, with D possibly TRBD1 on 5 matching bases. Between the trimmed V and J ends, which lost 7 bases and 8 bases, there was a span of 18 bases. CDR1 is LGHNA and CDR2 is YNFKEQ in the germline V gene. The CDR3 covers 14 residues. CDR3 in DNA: TGTGCCAGCACCGTTCAAGGGGTTGTAGATGAGCAGTTCTTC. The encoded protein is CASTVQGVVDEQFF.

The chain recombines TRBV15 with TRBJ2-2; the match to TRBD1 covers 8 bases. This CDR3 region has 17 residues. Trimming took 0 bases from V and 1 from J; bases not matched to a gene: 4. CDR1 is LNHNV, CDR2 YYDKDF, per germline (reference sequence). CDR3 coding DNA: TGTGCCACCAGCAGAGATCTAGGGACAGGGAACACCGGGGAGCTGTTTTTT. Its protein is CATSRDLGTGNTGELFF.

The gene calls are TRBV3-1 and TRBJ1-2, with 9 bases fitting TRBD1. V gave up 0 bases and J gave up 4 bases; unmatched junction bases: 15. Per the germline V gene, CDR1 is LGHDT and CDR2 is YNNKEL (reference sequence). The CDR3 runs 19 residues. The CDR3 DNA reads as TGTGCCAGCAGCCAAGATACCCCCGACAGGGGGTTTAACTCCTATGGCTACACCTTC. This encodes CASSQDTPDRGFNSYGYTF.

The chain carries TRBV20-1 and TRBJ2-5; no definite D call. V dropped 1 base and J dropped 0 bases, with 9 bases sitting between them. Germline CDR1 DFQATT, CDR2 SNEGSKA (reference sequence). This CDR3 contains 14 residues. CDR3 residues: CSARGSQYQETQYF. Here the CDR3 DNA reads TGCAGTGCTAGAGGGAGCCAGTACCAAGAGACCCAGTACTTC.

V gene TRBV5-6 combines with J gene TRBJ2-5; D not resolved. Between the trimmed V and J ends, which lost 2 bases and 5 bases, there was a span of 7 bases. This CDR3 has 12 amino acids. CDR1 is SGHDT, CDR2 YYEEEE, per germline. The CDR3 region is CASSFERETQYF. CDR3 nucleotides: TGTGCCAGCAGCTTCGAGAGGGAGACCCAGTACTTC.

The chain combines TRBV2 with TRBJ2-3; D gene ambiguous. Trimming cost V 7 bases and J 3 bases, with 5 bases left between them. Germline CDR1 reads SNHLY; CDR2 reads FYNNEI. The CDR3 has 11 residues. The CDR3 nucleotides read TGTGCCAGCACCTTAACAGATACGCAGTATTTT. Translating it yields CASTLTDTQYF.

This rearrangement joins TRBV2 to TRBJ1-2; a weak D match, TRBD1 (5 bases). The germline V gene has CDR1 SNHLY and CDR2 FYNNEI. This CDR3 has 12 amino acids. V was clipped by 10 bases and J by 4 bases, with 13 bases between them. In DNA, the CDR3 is TGTGCCACCCAGGGACGGTCCTATGGCTACACCTTC. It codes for CATQGRSYGYTF.

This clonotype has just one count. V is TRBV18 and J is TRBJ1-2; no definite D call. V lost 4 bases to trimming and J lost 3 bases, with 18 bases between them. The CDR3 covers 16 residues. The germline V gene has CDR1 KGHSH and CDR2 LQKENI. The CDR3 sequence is CASSLQQTGSDYGYTF. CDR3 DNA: TGTGCCAGCTCACTCCAACAAACGGGGTCGGACTATGGCTACACCTTC.

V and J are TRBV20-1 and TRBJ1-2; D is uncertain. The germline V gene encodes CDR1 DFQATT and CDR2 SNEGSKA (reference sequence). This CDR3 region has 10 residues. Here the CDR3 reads CRIILYGYTF. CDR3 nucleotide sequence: TGCAGGATAATACTGTATGGCTACACCTTC.